Below, 30 T cell receptor beta chains from the same sample are listed, as sequenced in a study of cytomegalovirus exposure and HLA in healthy donors. PCR employed 60 Vbeta and 13 Jbeta primers. Clones were read by immunoSEQ multiplex PCR, and TCRdb kept only the in-frame ones, dropping some. Among fewer than 250,000 clones, roughly 80% were seen once, and the ten largest hold 3.8%. Input material: PBMCs. The source is a male donor in good health and CMV-seronegative.

The chain couples TRBV14 to TRBJ2-5, with 9 positions matching TRBD1. The CDR3 is made up of 13 amino acids. CDR1 and CDR2 from the germline V gene are SGHDN and FVKESK. The V and J ends lost 8 bases and 6 bases, in that order; junction bases with no gene match: 7. The DNA for the CDR3 is TGTGCCAGCCGGGACAGGGTCCGGAAGACCCAGTACTTC. It specifies CASRDRVRKTQYF.

The chain uses TRBV6-6 and TRBJ2-7; 8 positions agree with TRBD1. Germline V gene data show CDR1 as MNHNY and CDR2 as SVGAGI (reference sequence). The CDR3 totals 12 residues. V lost 8 bases and J lost 1; bases outside the gene matches: 1. The DNA of the CDR3 is TGTGCCAGCGGACAGGGATCCTACGAGCAGTACTTC. The encoded protein is CASGQGSYEQYF.

The J gene is TRBJ2-3, the V gene TRBV9; a weak D match, TRBD2 (5 bases). Germline V gene data show CDR1 as SGDLS and CDR2 as YYNGEE. The CDR3 is made up of 15 amino acids. Trimming left V 0 bases short and J 3 bases short, with 11 bases between. The CDR3 loop is CASSVVGAPTDTQYF. CDR3 DNA sequence: TGTGCCAGCAGCGTAGTGGGAGCCCCAACAGATACGCAGTATTTT.

The V call is TRBV29-1, the J call TRBJ1-1, with D unresolved. CDR3 size: 14 residues. Per germline, CDR1 SQVTM and CDR2 ANQGSEA. V lost 0 bases, J lost 4 bases, and 12 bases lay in between. The CDR3 DNA follows: TGCAGCGTTGAAGATTTCGTCGAGGGCACTGAAGCTTTCTTT. The encoded protein is CSVEDFVEGTEAFF.

This clone has only a few counts. The chain joins TRBV9 to TRBJ2-6; D is uncertain. The CDR3 is made up of 14 amino acids. The germline gives CDR1 SGDLS, CDR2 YYNGEE. The germline V and J ends were trimmed by 3 bases and 4 bases, with 8 bases remaining between them. The CDR3 region has the DNA TGTGCCAGCAGCGGAGCACTAGGGGCCAACGTCCTGACTTTC. It specifies CASSGALGANVLTF.

The V gene is TRBV28, the J gene TRBJ1-1; D unclear. Germline V gene data show CDR1 as MDHEN and CDR2 as SYDVKM. The CDR3 length is 14 residues. V was trimmed by 1 base and J by 4 bases, leaving 10 bases between them. CDR3 DNA sequence: TGTGCCAGCAGTTTATCCGGGTCGCCCACTGAAGCTTTCTTT. Translation gives CASSLSGSPTEAFF.

V gene TRBV13 combines with J gene TRBJ2-3; 13 nucleotides align to TRBD2. The CDR3 runs to 18 residues. After removal of 5 bases from V and 2 bases from J, the junction contained 10 bases not matched to a gene. CDR1 and CDR2 from the germline V gene are PRHDT and FYEKMQ (reference sequence). The CDR3 protein is CASSAGTSGTTITDTQYF. In nucleotides, the CDR3 is TGTGCCAGCAGCGCGGGGACTAGCGGGACCACAATCACAGATACGCAGTATTTT.

The chain joins TRBV9 to TRBJ2-3; D remains unclear. V shed 2 bases and J shed 2 bases, with 18 bases lying between them. Per germline, CDR1 SGDLS and CDR2 YYNGEE. This CDR3 contains 17 residues. CDR3 region: CASSVGSSGRPTDTQYF. The CDR3 coding sequence is TGTGCCAGCAGCGTCGGATCGTCAGGTCGCCCCACAGATACGCAGTATTTT.

The gene calls are TRBV4-2 and TRBJ2-1; the match to TRBD2 covers 13 bases. V lost 2 bases to trimming and J lost 8 bases; unmatched junction nucleotides: 9. This CDR3 contains 17 residues. CDR1 is LGHNA, CDR2 YNFKEQ, per germline. CDR3 nucleotides: TGTGCCAGCAGCCAATGGGGTGGACTAGCGGGAGTATATGAGCAGTTCTTC. The encoded protein is CASSQWGGLAGVYEQFF.

Concerning this clone: Within the sample, other DNA sequences also encode this same CDR3. V and J are TRBV9 and TRBJ2-1, with 9 bases aligning to TRBD2. The CDR3 covers 16 residues. CDR1 and CDR2 (germline): SGDLS, YYNGEE. V shed 0 bases, J shed 3 bases, and the junction held 4 bases outside the gene matches. In DNA, the CDR3 is TGTGCCAGCAGCGTAGGGCTAGCGGGGCTCTACAATGAGCAGTTCTTC. It encodes CASSVGLAGLYNEQFF.

The V call is TRBV7-3, the J call TRBJ2-3; D possibly corresponds to TRBD2 (5 bases). Per the germline V gene, CDR1 is SGHTA and CDR2 is FQGTGA. The CDR3 runs 15 residues. V lost 5 bases and J 1 base, leaving 13 bases between the germline ends. CDR3 amino acids: CASSRGSQGTDTQYF. The CDR3 coding sequence is TGTGCCAGCAGCCGCGGGTCCCAAGGCACAGATACGCAGTATTTT.

The chain joins TRBV28 to TRBJ2-7, with D possibly TRBD1 on 6 matching bases. Trimming removed 4 bases from V and 6 bases from J, with 16 bases in between. The CDR3 length is 14 residues. CDR1 is MDHEN, CDR2 SYDVKM, per germline. In nucleotides, the CDR3 is TGTGCCAGCAGTTGGACAGCAAGCCGTGGCGAGCAGTACTTC. Translation gives CASSWTASRGEQYF.

V gene TRBV15 combines with J gene TRBJ2-5, with 7 bases aligning to TRBD1. Germline trimming cut 9 bases from V and 2 bases from J; bases unmatched to any gene: 18. The CDR3 sequence is 17 residues long. The germline gives CDR1 LNHNV, CDR2 YYDKDF (reference sequence). CDR3 sequence reads: CATCKGGAGLLQETQYF. CDR3 coding DNA: TGTGCCACTTGCAAAGGGGGCGCTGGGTTATTACAAGAGACCCAGTACTTC.

This clone was seen only once. This chain uses TRBV19 with TRBJ1-3; 7 nucleotides agree with TRBD1. Germline V gene data show CDR1 as LNHDA and CDR2 as SQIVND (reference sequence). This CDR3 spans 15 amino acids. V lost 4 bases and J lost 0; bases outside the gene matches: 3. The CDR3 DNA is TGTGCCAGTAGTACCGGGACAGTCTCTGGAAACACCATATATTTT. Encoded protein: CASSTGTVSGNTIYF.

The J gene is TRBJ2-5, the V gene TRBV19; 9 nucleotides agree with TRBD1. J was trimmed by 1 base and V by 6 bases; bases with no gene match: 6. CDR3 length: 15 amino acids. Germline values: CDR1 LNHDA, CDR2 SQIVND (reference sequence). This CDR3 is CASSLRTGAQETQYF. CDR3 in DNA: TGTGCCAGTAGCCTCAGGACAGGGGCCCAAGAGACCCAGTACTTC.

A single count supports this clone. CDR3 residues: CASSQGDGQRSGGAFF. The CDR3 region has the DNA TGTGCCAGCAGCCAAGGGGATGGACAGCGATCTGGTGGGGCTTTCTTT. This chain connects TRBV4-2 to TRBJ1-1, with D possibly matching TRBD1 (6 bases). The CDR3 spans 16 residues. From germline, CDR1 is LGHNA and CDR2 YNFKEQ. Trimming cost V 1 base and J 11 bases, with 23 bases left between them.

V is TRBV27 and J is TRBJ2-2; D may be TRBD2 (6 bases). This CDR3 is 17 amino acids long. Germline V CDR1 and CDR2: MNHEY, SMNVEV (reference sequence). Trimming removed 3 bases at V and 4 bases at J, with 18 bases between. The CDR3 coding sequence is TGTGCCAGCAGTTTCCTCGGGGTAGGGGAGGTCACCGGGGAGCTGTTTTTT. Its protein product is CASSFLGVGEVTGELFF.

The CDR3 is CASRLDRVLYGYTF. In nucleotides, the CDR3 is TGTGCCAGCAGGCTGGACAGGGTACTCTATGGCTACACCTTC. This chain uses TRBV6-1 with TRBJ1-2, with TRBD1 identical over 8 bases. Germline loops: CDR1 MNHNS, CDR2 SASEGT. The CDR3 length is 14 residues. Germline trimming cut 6 bases from V and 4 bases from J; bases unmatched to any gene: 7.

The genes are TRBV7-2 and TRBJ2-7; 10 bases are shared with TRBD2. The V gene's germline CDR1 is SGHTA and CDR2 FQGNSA. V trimming: 6 bases; J trimming: 3 bases; junction bases outside the gene matches: 5. The CDR3 runs to 14 residues. The chain's CDR3 is CASRAGGPVYEQYF. In DNA form, the CDR3 reads TGTGCCAGCAGAGCGGGAGGGCCGGTCTACGAGCAGTACTTC.

V usage is TRBV25-1 and J usage is TRBJ2-2; D is unresolved. Germline V CDR1 and CDR2: MGHDK, SYGVNS. V was trimmed by 2 bases and J by 5 bases, leaving 15 bases between them. The CDR3 consists of 16 residues. The DNA of the CDR3 is TGTGCCAGCAGTGAAACGGTGGCGGCCCGAACCGGGGAGCTGTTTTTT. Residues: CASSETVAARTGELFF. Together with reference TRBV25-1 and TRBJ2-2, the CDR3 gives the full variable domain: EADIYQTPRYLVIGTGKKITLECSQTMGHDKMYWYQQDPGMELHLIHYSYGVNSTEKGDLSSESTVSRIRTEHFPLTLESARPSHTSQYLCASSETVAARTGELFFGEGSRLTVL.

The chain has TRBV7-8 and TRBJ2-3; 8 bases match TRBD1. The trim removed 1 base at V and 7 bases at J, leaving 7 bases unmatched. Germline CDR1 is SGHVS and CDR2 is FQNEAQ. The CDR3 length is 15 residues. The CDR3: CASSLGRGLLNTQYF. The CDR3 DNA sequence: TGTGCCAGCAGCTTAGGCAGGGGGCTGTTGAATACGCAGTATTTT. Full variable domain (rest looked up from reference TRBV7-8 and TRBJ2-3): GAGVSQSPRYKVAKRGQDVALRCDPISGHVSLFWYQQALGQGPEFLTYFQNEAQLDKSGLPSDRFFAERPEGSVSTLKIQRTQQEDSAVYLCASSLGRGLLNTQYFGPGTRLTVL.

CDR3 sequence (DNA): TGTGCCAGTTACCCCCGGACAGGGGCCCTCGGGTACACTGAAGCTTTCTTT. Translation: CASYPRTGALGYTEAFF. The chain joins TRBV27 to TRBJ1-1; TRBD1 matches at 9 bases. The J segment lost 3 bases and the V segment lost 9 bases, leaving 17 bases of the junction unmatched. The CDR3 has 17 amino acids. In germline, CDR1 is MNHEY, CDR2 SMNVEV (reference sequence).

The rearrangement joins TRBV7-2 to TRBJ2-5; 14 nucleotides match TRBD2. After removal of 4 bases from V and 5 bases from J, the junction contained 6 bases not matched to a gene. Germline CDR1 SGHTA, CDR2 FQGNSA. The CDR3 length is 16 residues. CDR3 sequence (DNA): TGTGCCAGCAGCTCTAGGACTAGCGGGAGGCGGGAGACCCAGTACTTC. The encoded protein is CASSSRTSGRRETQYF.

The gene calls are TRBV28 and TRBJ2-5; D may be TRBD1 (5 bases). Trimming cost V 3 bases and J 2 bases, with 13 bases left between them. Germline loops: CDR1 MDHEN, CDR2 SYDVKM. The CDR3 length is 15 residues. This CDR3 reads CASSLEGVSQETQYF. As DNA, the CDR3 is TGTGCCAGCAGTTTGGAAGGGGTCAGTCAAGAGACCCAGTACTTC. Combining the CDR3 with reference TRBV28 and TRBJ2-5 gives the whole variable domain DVKVTQSSRYLVKRTGEKVFLECVQDMDHENMFWYRQDPGLGLRLIYFSYDVKMKEKGDIPEGYSVSREKKERFSLILESASTNQTSMYLCASSLEGVSQETQYFGPGTRLLVL.

CDR3 residues: CASRVQGSYNSPLHF. CDR3 sequence (DNA): TGTGCCAGCAGAGTACAGGGTTCCTATAATTCACCCCTCCACTTT. The J gene is TRBJ1-6, the V gene TRBV2; D is possibly TRBD1 (6 bases). The CDR3 contains 15 residues. V dropped 6 bases and J dropped 1 base, with 10 bases sitting between them. CDR1 is SNHLY, CDR2 FYNNEI, per germline.

The chain employs TRBV28 and TRBJ2-7; 13 bases agree with TRBD2. With 6 bases clipped from V and 9 bases from J, the junction kept 11 bases outside the gene matches. Looked up from germline, CDR1 is MDHEN and CDR2 is SYDVKM. The CDR3 consists of 15 residues. The CDR3 region is CASSKELAGGYRQYF. CDR3 bases: TGTGCCAGCAGCAAGGAACTAGCGGGAGGGTACCGGCAGTACTTC.

The chain combines TRBV5-1 with TRBJ2-3; TRBD2 matches 13 bases. Germline lookup yields CDR1 SGHRS and CDR2 YFSETQ. V was pared by 4 bases and J by 2 bases, with 28 bases of the junction left unmatched. This CDR3 region has 24 residues. In DNA, the CDR3 is TGCGCCAGCAGCCTGCCGAGACGGACTAGCGGGAGCCCAGCACGGGGTAAAAACACAGATACGCAGTATTTT. Translated: CASSLPRRTSGSPARGKNTDTQYF.

This clone was counted between two and nine times. The genes are TRBV28 and TRBJ2-1, with TRBD1 matching over 9 bases. CDR1 and CDR2 (germline): MDHEN, SYDVKM. V trimming: 3 bases; J trimming: 5 bases; junction bases outside the gene matches: 8. The CDR3 extends over 16 amino acids. CDR3 DNA: TGTGCCAGCAGTTTGTCCGGGACAGGGTCCAACAATGAGCAGTTCTTC. Translation gives CASSLSGTGSNNEQFF.

This chain links TRBV5-3 with TRBJ1-5; the D is unclear. TRBV5-3 falls under the ORF class, with uncertain function. This CDR3 contains 15 residues. Trimming removed 4 bases at V and 0 bases at J, with 11 bases between. The CDR3 reads CARSPERDSNQPQHF. CDR3 DNA: TGTGCCAGAAGCCCAGAACGGGATAGCAATCAGCCCCAGCATTTT.

This clone turned up a few times. The chain is built from TRBV2 and TRBJ1-2, with D perhaps TRBD1 (6 bases). This CDR3 spans 12 amino acids. Germline CDR1 SNHLY, CDR2 FYNNEI. Between the trimmed V and J ends, which lost 7 bases and 8 bases, there was a span of 14 bases. The CDR3 is CASTPGQGGYTF. CDR3 coding DNA: TGTGCCAGCACCCCGGGACAAGGGGGCTACACCTTC.